The 6 T cell receptor beta chains below come from one sample, sequenced in a study of blood T cell repertoires in COVID-19. Clones were read by immunoSEQ multiplex PCR, and TCRdb kept only the in-frame ones, dropping some. Altogether about 21,000 clones are present, roughly 83% being singletons, with the ten largest covering roughly 22%. The sample consisted of peripheral blood. Receptors originate from a man aged 80 or over with active or convalescent COVID-19.

The chain recombines TRBV7-2 with TRBJ1-3, with D unresolved. V was pared by 5 bases and J by 8 bases, with 10 bases between. The CDR3 consists of 12 residues. The germline V gene encodes CDR1 SGHTA and CDR2 FQGNSA. The CDR3 loop reads CASSARSYTIYF. CDR3 bases: TGTGCCAGCAGCGCACGGTCGTACACCATATATTTT. Drawing the rest from reference TRBV7-2 and TRBJ1-3, the complete variable domain is GAGVSQSPSNKVTEKGKDVELRCDPISGHTALYWYRQSLGQGLEFLIYFQGNSAPDKSGLPSDRFSAERTGGSVSTLTIQRTQQEDSAVYLCASSARSYTIYFGEGSWLTVV.

The V gene is TRBV5-5, the J gene TRBJ2-7; tentatively, D is TRBD1 (5 bases). CDR3 length: 14 amino acids. V was shortened by 0 bases and J by 2 bases, with 9 bases between the two germline ends. Germline CDR1 is SGHKS and CDR2 is YYEKEE (reference sequence). The CDR3 DNA reads as TGTGCCAGCAGCTTGGCCTGGACAACCTACGAGCAGTACTTC. Protein: CASSLAWTTYEQYF.

The chain links TRBV6-5 to TRBJ1-1; 7 bases are a match to TRBD1. The CDR3 has 16 amino acids. Germline values: CDR1 MNHEY, CDR2 SVGAGI. V lost 0 bases to trimming and J lost 4 bases; unmatched junction nucleotides: 8. The CDR3 here is CASSYSGGGVVTEAFF. In DNA, the CDR3 is TGTGCCAGCAGTTACTCAGGGGGCGGGGTGGTCACTGAAGCTTTCTTT.

The rearrangement links TRBV5-1 to TRBJ2-7; 15 positions agree with TRBD2. Germline CDR1 and CDR2: SGHRS and YFSETQ. Trimming removed 4 bases from V and 9 bases from J; junction bases left unmatched: 11. The CDR3 is made up of 16 amino acids. The CDR3 reads CASSGLAGGPGVGQYF. CDR3 sequence (DNA): TGCGCCAGCAGCGGACTAGCGGGAGGGCCTGGTGTGGGGCAGTACTTC.

The V call is TRBV18, the J call TRBJ1-1, with TRBD1 as a possible D gene (5 bases). In germline, CDR1 is KGHSH, CDR2 LQKENI. Trimming took off 5 bases at V and 6 bases at J, with 13 bases between the two ends. The CDR3 totals 13 residues. The CDR3 spells CASSDRREAEAFF. CDR3 bases: TGTGCCAGCTCAGATCGCAGGGAGGCTGAAGCTTTCTTT.

This chain uses TRBV6-5 with TRBJ1-3, with D possibly TRBD1 on 6 matching bases. In germline, CDR1 is MNHEY, CDR2 SVGAGI. Trimming took off 7 bases at V and 0 bases at J, with 10 bases between the two ends. The CDR3 contains 14 residues. The CDR3 spells CASTAGASGNTIYF. The CDR3 coding sequence is TGTGCCAGCACGGCAGGGGCCTCTGGAAACACCATATATTTT.